These 29 T cell receptor beta chains originate from one sample sequenced in a study of blood T cells in healthy people across ages. Alongside a J-beta primer mix, a sample-barcoded 5' primer served in a second PCR lasting roughly 6 to 11 cycles. From the 5' RACE reads, TCRdb called clonotypes with MiXCR, one entry per CDR3 protein. The sample shows 600,000 to 1,000,000 distinct CDR3 sequences, approximately 25% of them seen only once. A further study also used this sample, focusing on T cells of mothers and their children.

Sequencing was carried out using blood. These TCRs come from a boy aged 5-17 years in good health.

This clonotype was counted ten times or more. The chain is built from TRBV2 and TRBJ2-4; TRBD1 might be the D (6 bases). Per the germline V gene, CDR1 is SNHLY and CDR2 is FYNNEI. The CDR3 has 15 residues. V lost 10 bases to trimming and J lost 0 bases, with 16 bases between them. CDR3: CATRTDLLAKNIQYF. Written as DNA, the CDR3 is TGTGCCACTCGGACAGACCTATTAGCCAAAAACATTCAGTACTTC. The full variable domain, its missing parts supplied by reference TRBV2 and TRBJ2-4, is EPEVTQTPSHQVTQMGQEVILRCVPISNHLYFYWYRQILGQKVEFLVSFYNNEISEKSEIFDDQFSVERPDGSNFTLKIRSTKLEDSAMYFCATRTDLLAKNIQYFGAGTRLSVL.

V usage is TRBV12-3 or TRBV12-4 and J usage is TRBJ1-1; no definite D call. This CDR3 spans 14 amino acids. V was trimmed by 3 bases and J by 4 bases, leaving 12 bases between them. The CDR3 DNA is TGTGCCAGCAGTTTCGAAGGATTTCTCACTGAAGCTTTCTTT. Residues: CASSFEGFLTEAFF.

This rearrangement joins TRBV27 to TRBJ2-7; tentative D call: TRBD1 (5 bases). Germline CDR1 is MNHEY and CDR2 is SMNVEV (reference sequence). CDR3 size: 15 residues. The V and J ends lost 2 bases and 4 bases respectively, with 15 bases between them. The CDR3 loop is CASSLLPIQGYEQYF. Here the CDR3 DNA reads TGTGCCAGCAGTTTACTACCCATCCAGGGATACGAGCAGTACTTC.

This clonotype appeared a few times. The V gene is TRBV20-1, the J gene TRBJ2-5, with TRBD2 matching 10 bases. Trimming at V came to 0 bases and at J to 5 bases, leaving 15 bases not matched to a gene. The CDR3 extends over 18 amino acids. Germline CDR1 and CDR2: DFQATT and SNEGSKA (reference sequence). The CDR3 loop reads CSARDLGLAGVKGETQYF. CDR3 sequence (DNA): TGCAGTGCTAGAGATTTAGGGCTAGCGGGAGTGAAAGGGGAGACCCAGTACTTC.

This clonotype came up a few times. The chain has TRBV6-1 and TRBJ1-1; the D is unclear. This CDR3 is 15 amino acids long. Germline loops: CDR1 MNHNS, CDR2 SASEGT. V was clipped by 4 bases and J by 0 bases, with 12 bases between them. The chain's CDR3 is CASSGIGRMNTEAFF. The CDR3 DNA is TGTGCCAGCAGTGGAATTGGCCGGATGAACACTGAAGCTTTCTTT.

This clonotype has only a few counts. The rearrangement joins TRBV6-6 to TRBJ1-2; no firm D call. This CDR3 is 14 amino acids long. CDR1 and CDR2 (germline): MNHNY, SVGAGI (reference sequence). With 6 bases removed from V and 6 bases from J, the gap between germline ends came to 17 bases. The CDR3 region is CASSPKTDVHGYTF. CDR3 nucleotide sequence: TGTGCCAGCAGCCCAAAGACGGACGTCCATGGCTACACCTTC.

This clonotype was seen repeatedly, ten times or more. This chain uses TRBV6-6 with TRBJ2-1; D might be TRBD2 (5 bases). Germline loops: CDR1 MNHNY, CDR2 SVGAGI (reference sequence). CDR3 length: 16 amino acids. V lost 7 bases and J 0 bases, leaving 16 bases between the germline ends. CDR3: CASTDPDYLSYNEQFF. The CDR3 region has the DNA TGTGCCAGCACCGACCCCGACTACCTCTCCTACAATGAGCAGTTCTTC.

The chain couples TRBV4-3 to TRBJ2-3, with no clear D. Trimming cost V 6 bases and J 5 bases, with 12 bases left between them. The CDR3 length is 13 residues. Germline-derived CDR1 and CDR2 are LGHNA and YSLEER. Written as DNA, the CDR3 is TGCGCCAGCAGTCAAAGAAGGCAAGATACGCAGTATTTT. Translating gives CASSQRRQDTQYF.

This clonotype was recorded many times. As DNA, the CDR3 is TGTGCCACCAGCAGAGTTTTGAATGCGCGAGAGACCCAGTACTTC. This gives the protein CATSRVLNARETQYF. V and J are TRBV15 and TRBJ2-5, with no clear D. The length of the CDR3 is 15 residues. The V end was cut by 1 base, the J end by 4 bases, with 13 bases between. Germline CDR1 is LNHNV and CDR2 is YYDKDF (reference sequence).

This clonotype was counted a few times. The chain couples TRBV7-2 to TRBJ1-6; TRBD1 agrees at 7 bases. V shed 5 bases and J 5 bases; nucleotides not matched to a gene: 3. CDR3 length: 14 residues. The germline CDR1 and CDR2 sequences are SGHTA and FQGNSA. This CDR3 is CASSGTVDNSPLHF. The CDR3 DNA sequence: TGTGCCAGCAGCGGGACAGTGGATAATTCACCCCTCCACTTT.

Of note for this clonotype: A read error may produce the germline difference seen at one junction end. The rearrangement links TRBV5-1 to TRBJ1-5, with a tentative D call TRBD1 (6 bases). Germline assignment: CDR1 SGHRS and CDR2 YFSETQ. This CDR3 has 14 amino acids. DNA for the CDR3: TGCGCCAACAGCCCGGACAGTCCGGAACAGCCCCAGCATTTT. Translated: CANSPDSPEQPQHF. The entire variable domain, with the rest obtained from reference TRBV5-1 and TRBJ1-5, is as follows: KAGVTQTPRYLIKTRGQQVTLSCSPISGHRSVSWYQQTPGQGLQFLFEYFSETQRNKGNFPGRFSGRQFSNSRSEMNVSTLELGDSALYLCANSPDSPEQPQHFGDGTRLSIL.

The V and J genes are TRBV27 and TRBJ2-4, with D perhaps matching TRBD1 (6 bases). Trimming pared 10 bases from V and 3 bases from J, leaving 13 bases between. CDR3 length: 13 residues. Per the germline V gene, CDR1 is MNHEY and CDR2 is SMNVEV (reference sequence). DNA of the CDR3: TGTGCCACCTTCGACAGGAACAAAAACATTCAGTACTTC. This sequence encodes CATFDRNKNIQYF.

This chain links TRBV5-4 with TRBJ2-5, with D tentatively TRBD2 (6 bases). Germline V lookup: CDR1 SGHNT, CDR2 YYREEE (reference sequence). V shed 4 bases and J shed 3 bases, with 13 bases lying between them. CDR3 length: 14 residues. The CDR3 bases are TGTGCCAGCAGCCTGTGGGGGGAGGAAGAGACCCAGTACTTC. This gives the protein CASSLWGEEETQYF. Full variable domain (rest looked up from reference TRBV5-4 and TRBJ2-5): ETGVTQSPTHLIKTRGQQVTLRCSSQSGHNTVSWYQQALGQGPQFIFQYYREEENGRGNFPPRFSGLQFPNYSSELNVNALELDDSALYLCASSLWGEEETQYFGPGTRLLVL.

This chain links TRBV15 with TRBJ1-2; 9 bases map to TRBD1. The length of the CDR3 is 14 residues. The germline V gene encodes CDR1 LNHNV and CDR2 YYDKDF (reference sequence). With V trimmed by 5 bases and J by 8 bases, 9 bases remained unmatched. The CDR3 loop is CATSDRGQGSGYTF. In DNA, the CDR3 is TGTGCCACCAGCGACCGGGGACAGGGAAGCGGCTACACCTTC. The full variable domain, completed using reference TRBV15 and TRBJ1-2, is DAMVIQNPRYQVTQFGKPVTLSCSQTLNHNVMYWYQQKSSQAPKLLFHYYDKDFNNEADTPDNFQSRRPNTSFCFLDIRSPGLGDTAMYLCATSDRGQGSGYTFGSGTRLTVV.

V usage is TRBV29-1 and J usage is TRBJ2-5, with TRBD1 as a possible D gene (6 bases). Germline V gene sequence: CDR1 SQVTM, CDR2 ANQGSEA. Trimming removed 3 bases at V and 5 bases at J, with 10 bases between. The CDR3 length is 12 residues. The chain's CDR3 is CSVDTGSETQYF. The CDR3 DNA reads TGCAGCGTTGATACAGGGAGTGAGACCCAGTACTTC.

This clonotype was observed a handful of times. The gene calls are TRBV19 and TRBJ2-5, with 12 bases identical to TRBD1. Germline V gene data show CDR1 as LNHDA and CDR2 as SQIVND (reference sequence). The CDR3 spans 14 residues. Unmatched junction bases numbered 12, after V lost 8 bases and J lost 11 bases. In DNA form, the CDR3 reads TGTGCCAGTTGCCCGGGACAGGGGGCGCGAGAGCAGTACTTC. It translates to CASCPGQGAREQYF.

V and J are TRBV11-2 and TRBJ1-4, with a possible D match to TRBD1 (5 bases). CDR1 is SGHAT, CDR2 FQNNGV, per germline. The CDR3 length is 15 residues. Trimming took 2 bases from V and 10 from J, leaving 17 bases between them. This chain's CDR3 is CASSLNPPSGGKLFF. Written as DNA, the CDR3 is TGTGCCAGCAGCTTAAACCCCCCTAGTGGGGGAAAACTGTTTTTT.

Concerning this clonotype itself: Since no conserved phenylalanine or tryptophan closes the CDR3, a read error is the likely cause. The V and J genes are TRBV11-2 and TRBJ1-1, with unresolved D. Germline V lookup: CDR1 SGHAT, CDR2 FQNNGV. V gave up 1 base and J gave up 6 bases, with 9 bases separating them. This CDR3 has 13 amino acids. The CDR3 region has the DNA TGTGCCAGCAGCTTAGTGCCAGGAGCTGAAGCTTTCCTT. Encoded protein: CASSLVPGAEAFL.

The sample holds many counts of this clonotype. CDR3 nucleotide sequence: TGCAGTGCTAGATCTGGAAGCTTCGGAGAGACCCAGTACTTC. Translating gives CSARSGSFGETQYF. V gene TRBV20-1 combines with J gene TRBJ2-5; D gene uncertain. The germline V gene encodes CDR1 DFQATT and CDR2 SNEGSKA (reference sequence). V lost 2 bases and J lost 4, with 14 bases in between. The length of the CDR3 is 14 residues.

A few counts support this clonotype. The chain has TRBV20-1 and TRBJ2-1; the match to TRBD2 covers 7 bases. V lost 1 base and J lost 1; bases outside the gene matches: 1. This CDR3 is built from 14 residues. Germline values: CDR1 DFQATT, CDR2 SNEGSKA (reference sequence). The CDR3 protein is CSARAGLSYNEQFF. CDR3 DNA sequence: TGCAGTGCTAGAGCGGGACTATCCTACAATGAGCAGTTCTTC.

A few counts support this clonotype. The gene calls are TRBV28 and TRBJ2-7, with D tentatively TRBD1 (6 bases). Germline lookup yields CDR1 MDHEN and CDR2 SYDVKM. The V end was cut by 6 bases, the J end by 10 bases, with 16 bases between. This CDR3 comprises 12 residues. The CDR3 nucleotides read TGTGCCAGCAGGGGCGAGGGGGAACCCCAGTACTTC. The encoded protein is CASRGEGEPQYF.

This chain joins TRBV2 and TRBJ2-7, with 8 positions matching TRBD1. Germline CDR1 is SNHLY and CDR2 is FYNNEI. Trimming cost V 6 bases and J 5 bases; bases outside gene matches: 3. This CDR3 contains 12 residues. The CDR3 nucleotides are TGTGCCAGCAGGAGACAGGGGAACGAGCAGTACTTC. It translates to CASRRQGNEQYF.

This chain connects TRBV29-1 to TRBJ2-1; TRBD1 matches 9 bases. Germline V lookup: CDR1 SQVTM, CDR2 ANQGSEA. With 7 bases clipped from V and 0 bases from J, the junction kept 7 bases outside the gene matches. The CDR3 runs 15 residues. The CDR3 loop reads CSGTGAWSSYNEQFF. DNA for the CDR3: TGCAGCGGGACAGGGGCATGGAGCTCCTACAATGAGCAGTTCTTC.

The chain is built from TRBV20-1 and TRBJ2-5; TRBD2 matches 10 bases. The V gene end was trimmed by 5 bases and the J gene end by 5 bases; junction bases not matched to a gene: 8. There are 14 residues in the CDR3. CDR1 is DFQATT, CDR2 SNEGSKA, per germline (reference sequence). The CDR3 nucleotides are TGCAGTGCTGATGGACTAGCGGATGGGGAGACCCAGTACTTC. Protein: CSADGLADGETQYF.

V gene TRBV24-1 combines with J gene TRBJ2-1; D is ambiguous. There are 15 residues in the CDR3. The ends were cut back, 5 bases at V and 2 bases at J, with 12 bases in the middle. The germline V gene has CDR1 KGHDR and CDR2 SFDVKD. The CDR3 DNA reads TGTGCCACCAGTGTTGGTCGGTCAGCCTACAATGAGCAGTTCTTC. This sequence encodes CATSVGRSAYNEQFF.

This clonotype was recorded many times. At one of its ends the junction is not consistent with the germline gene, which may arise from a read error. The V call is TRBV4-3, the J call TRBJ2-5; D is tentatively TRBD1 or TRBD2 (6 bases each). Germline V lookup: CDR1 LGHNA, CDR2 YSLEER. CDR3 length equals 17 residues. In nucleotides, the CDR3 is TGCGCCAGCAGCCAAAACGTCAGGGGTGTGGGAGGAGAGACCCAGTATTTC. Amino acid sequence: CASSQNVRGVGGETQYF.

For the CDR3, the DNA is TGTGCCAGCAGTTTGGGACCCGGGAGCATCTACTACGAGCAGTACTTC. Residues: CASSLGPGSIYYEQYF. This chain links TRBV27 with TRBJ2-7, with a tentative D call TRBD2 (6 bases). The germline V gene has CDR1 MNHEY and CDR2 SMNVEV (reference sequence). The CDR3 has 16 amino acids. V was trimmed by 3 bases and J by 3 bases, leaving 18 bases between them.

The chain uses TRBV28 and TRBJ1-3; 8 bases fit TRBD1. The CDR3 extends over 16 amino acids. Germline CDR1 and CDR2: MDHEN and SYDVKM. V shed 5 bases, J shed 2 bases, and the junction held 8 bases outside the gene matches. CDR3 region: CASSPGQGPPGNTIYF. The CDR3 coding sequence is TGTGCCAGCAGTCCCGGACAGGGCCCACCTGGAAACACCATATATTTT.

The chain carries TRBV6-2 or TRBV6-3 and TRBJ2-3; D unclear. Deletions cut 8 bases from V and 5 bases from J, with 17 bases between. Germline lookup yields CDR1 MNHEY and CDR2 SVGEGT. The CDR3 is 14 residues long. Here the CDR3 reads CASGRVGSGDTQYF. Here the CDR3 DNA reads TGTGCCAGCGGTCGGGTAGGGTCCGGAGATACGCAGTATTTT.